This T cell receptor (beta chain) was captured by sequencing in a study of tumor-infiltrating lymphocytes in primary liver carcinoma. Study context: Samples produced roughly 3.5 to 7.5 million productive TCRbeta reads, comparable across tissue types.

Study-wide findings and caveats: In tumor-adjacent and tumor-blood pairs, overlap was lower than in tumor region pairs.

About this clonotype itself: Its antigen is still unknown.

TCR beta cDNA came from around 0.5 ug total RNA, primed with a constant-region primer. Investigators got TCR beta libraries out of three nested multiplex PCR rounds, done with slightly modified ARM-PCR. A C-beta reverse primer was combined with TRBV1-TRBV30 forward primers in the first two PCR rounds, and each round had 10 cycles. Using its own MiXCR run on the multiplex PCR reads, TCRdb lists one record per CDR3 protein. This table has some 95,000 distinct CDR3 sequences, 68% appearing once. The V gene end was trimmed by 4 bases and the J gene end by 10 bases; junction bases not matched to a gene: 7. Germline CDR1 is MDHEN and CDR2 is SYDVKM. This CDR3 has 12 residues. Between roughly 18 and 30 mg of unsorted bulk tissue served as the source from which RNA and DNA were co-extracted.

The source is a man aged 40-55 years with primary liver carcinoma and hepatitis B virus infection. V usage is TRBV28 and J usage is TRBJ2-7; 7 bases map to TRBD2. The sequencing sample was made of tumor-adjacent normal liver tissue. Here the CDR3 DNA reads TGTGCCAGCAGTTCCCTGGCGGGAGTACAGTACTTC. Translation: CASSSLAGVQYF.